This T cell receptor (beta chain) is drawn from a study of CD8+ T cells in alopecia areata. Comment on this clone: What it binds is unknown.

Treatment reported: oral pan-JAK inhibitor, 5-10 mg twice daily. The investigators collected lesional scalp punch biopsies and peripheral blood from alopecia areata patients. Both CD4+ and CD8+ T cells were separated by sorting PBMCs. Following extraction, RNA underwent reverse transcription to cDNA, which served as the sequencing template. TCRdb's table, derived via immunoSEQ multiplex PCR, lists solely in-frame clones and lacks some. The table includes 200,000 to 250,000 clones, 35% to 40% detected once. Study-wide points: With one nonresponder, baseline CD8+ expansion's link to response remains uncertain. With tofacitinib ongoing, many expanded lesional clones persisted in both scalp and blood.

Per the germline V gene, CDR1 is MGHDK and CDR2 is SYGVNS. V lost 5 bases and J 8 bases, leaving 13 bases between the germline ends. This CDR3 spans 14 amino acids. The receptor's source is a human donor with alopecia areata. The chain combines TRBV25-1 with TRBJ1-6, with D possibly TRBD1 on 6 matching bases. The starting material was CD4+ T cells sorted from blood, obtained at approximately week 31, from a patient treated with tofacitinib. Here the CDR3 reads CASSSDSRYSPLHF. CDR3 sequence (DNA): TGTGCCAGCAGTTCGGACAGCAGATATTCACCCCTCCACTTT.